This note documents a single TCR beta chain sequence. Sample-barcoded 5' priming and a J-beta primer mix drove a second PCR of about 7 to 11 cycles. Every cDNA was tagged by a template-switch adaptor with 12 random nucleotides. TCRdb passed the 5' RACE reads through MiXCR, listing each CDR3 protein once. The repertoire has about 1.4 million distinct CDR3 sequences, around 55% of them found once; the top ten carry approximately 7%. This sample stems from a study of blood T cells in healthy people across ages. Whenever a sample was processed, at least 6 million PBMCs were isolated. The sample taken for sequencing was blood. The origin of this receptor is a man aged 18 to 30 in good health.

CDR3 sequence (DNA): TGTGCCACCAGCAGAGACGGACTAGCGGGTACCACAGATACGCAGTATTTT. It codes for CATSRDGLAGTTDTQYF. The J gene is TRBJ2-3, the V gene TRBV15; 11 bases are a match to TRBD2. The CDR3 has 17 amino acids. V dropped 0 bases and J dropped 2; count of bases not matched to a gene: 4. The V gene's germline CDR1 is LNHNV and CDR2 YYDKDF (reference sequence).